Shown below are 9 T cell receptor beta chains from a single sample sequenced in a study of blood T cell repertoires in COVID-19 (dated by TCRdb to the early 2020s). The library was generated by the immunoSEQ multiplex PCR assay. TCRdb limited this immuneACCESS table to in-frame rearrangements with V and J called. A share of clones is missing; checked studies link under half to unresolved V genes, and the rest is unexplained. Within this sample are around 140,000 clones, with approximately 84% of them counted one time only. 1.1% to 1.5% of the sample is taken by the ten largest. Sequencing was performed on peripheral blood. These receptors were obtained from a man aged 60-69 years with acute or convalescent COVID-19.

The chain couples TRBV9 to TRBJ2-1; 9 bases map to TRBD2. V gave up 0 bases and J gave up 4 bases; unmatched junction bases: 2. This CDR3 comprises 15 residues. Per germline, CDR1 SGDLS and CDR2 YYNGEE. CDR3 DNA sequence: TGTGCCAGCAGCGTAGCTAGCGGGGCTTACAATGAGCAGTTCTTC. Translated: CASSVASGAYNEQFF.

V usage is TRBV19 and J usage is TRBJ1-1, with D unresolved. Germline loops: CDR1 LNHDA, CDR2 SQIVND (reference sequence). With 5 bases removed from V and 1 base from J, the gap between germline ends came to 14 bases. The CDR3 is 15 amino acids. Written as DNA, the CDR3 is TGTGCCAGTAGTGCCAACGGGATCAGGAACACTGAAGCTTTCTTT. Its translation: CASSANGIRNTEAFF. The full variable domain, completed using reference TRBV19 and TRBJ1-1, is DGGITQSPKYLFRKEGQNVTLSCEQNLNHDAMYWYRQDPGQGLRLIYYSQIVNDFQKGDIAEGYSVSREKKESFPLTVTSAQKNPTAFYLCASSANGIRNTEAFFGQGTRLTVV.

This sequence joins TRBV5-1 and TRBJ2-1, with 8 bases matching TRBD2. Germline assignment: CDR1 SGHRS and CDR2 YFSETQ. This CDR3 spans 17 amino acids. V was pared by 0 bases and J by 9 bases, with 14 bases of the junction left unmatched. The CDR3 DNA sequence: TGCGCCAGCAGCTTGGTTCCGGGAGGGCCGGTAAGGAGTGAGCAGTTCTTC. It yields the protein CASSLVPGGPVRSEQFF.

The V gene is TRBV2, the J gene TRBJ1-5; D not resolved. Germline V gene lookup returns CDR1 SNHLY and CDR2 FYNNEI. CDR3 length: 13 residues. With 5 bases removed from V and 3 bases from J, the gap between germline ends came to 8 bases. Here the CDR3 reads CASSYGINQPQHF. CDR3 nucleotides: TGTGCCAGCAGTTACGGGATCAATCAGCCCCAGCATTTT.

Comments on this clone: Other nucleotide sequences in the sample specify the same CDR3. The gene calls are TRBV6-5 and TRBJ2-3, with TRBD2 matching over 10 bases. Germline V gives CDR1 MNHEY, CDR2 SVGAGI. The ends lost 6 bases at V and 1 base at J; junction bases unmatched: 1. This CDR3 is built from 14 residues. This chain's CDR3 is CASSLAGGTDTQYF. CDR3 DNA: TGTGCCAGCAGCCTAGCGGGGGGCACAGATACGCAGTATTTT.

Here the CDR3 DNA reads TGTGCCAGCAGCCACCAGGGTACACAAGAGACCCAGTACTTC. It encodes CASSHQGTQETQYF. The chain links TRBV5-6 to TRBJ2-5, with D maybe TRBD1 (5 bases). The CDR3 is 14 amino acids. Germline V CDR1 and CDR2: SGHDT, YYEEEE. The V gene lost 4 bases and the J gene lost 2 bases, with 12 bases spanning the gap.

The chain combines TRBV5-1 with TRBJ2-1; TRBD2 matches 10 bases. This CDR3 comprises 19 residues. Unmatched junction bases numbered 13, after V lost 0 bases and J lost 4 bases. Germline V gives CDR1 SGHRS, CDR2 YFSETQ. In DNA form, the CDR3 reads TGCGCCAGCAGCTTGGGACTAGCGGGCATTACGAATTATTACAATGAGCAGTTCTTC. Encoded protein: CASSLGLAGITNYYNEQFF.

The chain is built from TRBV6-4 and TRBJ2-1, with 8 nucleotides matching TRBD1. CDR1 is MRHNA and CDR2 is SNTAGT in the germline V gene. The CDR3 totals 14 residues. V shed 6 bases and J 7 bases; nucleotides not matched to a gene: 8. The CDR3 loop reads CASSRGPLGNEQFF. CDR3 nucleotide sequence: TGTGCCAGCAGCAGGGGGCCACTCGGGAATGAGCAGTTCTTC.

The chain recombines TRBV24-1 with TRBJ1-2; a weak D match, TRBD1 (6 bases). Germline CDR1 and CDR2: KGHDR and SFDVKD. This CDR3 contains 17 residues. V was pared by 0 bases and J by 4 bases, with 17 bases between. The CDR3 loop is CATSDLSGTGIGYGYTF. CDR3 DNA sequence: TGTGCCACCAGTGATTTGTCTGGTACAGGGATCGGCTATGGCTACACCTTC.